The next 12 T cell receptor beta chains were all read from a single sample in a study of T cell repertoires in cytomegalovirus infection. Antigens for these TCRs are unknown. Each CDR3 protein is one row after TCRdb ran MiXCR on the reads. The table has approximately 1,000,000 distinct CDR3 sequences, approximately 30% seen once; the top ten hold 13%. The sample here was cultured CD8+ T cells from PBMCs, taken from culture after CMV antigen stimulation. These receptors all stem from a human donor in good health (CMV status not recorded). Some clones in this sample may be carry-over from other donors' samples.

The rearrangement joins TRBV6-1 to TRBJ2-3; a possible D gene is TRBD1 (6 bases). V lost 4 bases and J 4 bases, leaving 12 bases between the germline ends. The CDR3 is 14 residues long. Germline CDR1 MNHNS, CDR2 SASEGT. This CDR3 reads CASSGGPRSDTQYF. In DNA form, the CDR3 reads TGTGCCAGCAGTGGGGGGCCAAGATCAGATACGCAGTATTTT.

In this sample, this clonotype turned up a few times. V gene TRBV19 combines with J gene TRBJ1-1; TRBD1 matches at 9 bases. With 5 bases clipped from V and 6 bases from J, the junction kept 13 bases outside the gene matches. CDR3 length: 16 amino acids. CDR1 LNHDA and CDR2 SQIVND come from the germline V gene (reference sequence). CDR3 in DNA: TGTGCCAGTAGTCGAAAGGACAGGGGCATTTTCGCTGAAGCTTTCTTT. It is translated as CASSRKDRGIFAEAFF.

The CDR3 loop is CASSLAVSGGFDEQYF. The CDR3 nucleotides read TGCGCCAGCAGCTTGGCCGTTAGCGGGGGGTTCGACGAGCAGTACTTC. The chain uses TRBV5-1 and TRBJ2-7, with 10 bases that match TRBD2. Per germline, CDR1 SGHRS and CDR2 YFSETQ. After removal of 0 bases from V and 5 bases from J, the junction contained 8 bases not matched to a gene. The CDR3 length is 16 residues.

The V gene is TRBV9, the J gene TRBJ2-7; D remains unclear. CDR1 SGDLS and CDR2 YYNGEE come from the germline V gene. V was clipped by 6 bases and J by 1 base, with 5 bases between them. CDR3 length: 11 amino acids. The CDR3 reads CASTASYEQYF. The CDR3 coding sequence is TGTGCCAGCACCGCTTCCTACGAGCAGTACTTC.

The chain carries TRBV19 and TRBJ2-2, with 11 bases lining up with TRBD1. Losses at the gene ends were 11 bases for V and 6 bases for J; bases not matched to a gene: 8. In germline, CDR1 is LNHDA, CDR2 SQIVND (reference sequence). The CDR3 has 14 residues. CDR3 DNA sequence: TGTGCCGTAGGGACAGGGGGGCTGTCCGGGGAGCTGTTTTTT. This sequence encodes CAVGTGGLSGELFF.

As for this clonotype: A much larger clone is a single base away; this may be a read error. This chain joins TRBV7-2 and TRBJ1-5; possibly TRBD1 for D (6 bases). The CDR3 has 18 amino acids. The germline gives CDR1 SGHTA, CDR2 FQGNSA. The CDR3 region is CASSLGPLEGVSNQPRHF. CDR3 coding DNA: TGTGCCAGCAGCTTAGGGCCCCTGGAGGGGGTTAGCAATCAGCCCCGGCATTTT.

This clonotype has more than one count but fewer than ten. V and J are TRBV7-9 and TRBJ2-6, with TRBD1 matching over 7 bases. V shed 1 base and J 0 bases; nucleotides not matched to a gene: 9. This CDR3 is 19 amino acids long. Germline V gives CDR1 SEHNR, CDR2 FQNEAQ (reference sequence). CDR3 in amino acids: CASSLEKRTGNSGANVLTF. The CDR3 nucleotides are TGTGCCAGCAGCTTAGAAAAGCGGACAGGCAACTCTGGGGCCAACGTCCTGACTTTC.

V gene TRBV9 combines with J gene TRBJ2-6, with D possibly being TRBD1 (6 bases). Germline lookup yields CDR1 SGDLS and CDR2 YYNGEE. Trimming shortened V by 4 bases and J by 0 bases, and 23 bases separated the two germline ends. There are 20 residues in the CDR3. CDR3 DNA: TGTGCCAGCAGCTTACAAGGGGGTCAGGCACTTAGCTCTGGGGCCAACGTCCTGACTTTC. As protein: CASSLQGGQALSSGANVLTF.

The genes are TRBV28 and TRBJ2-3, with 14 positions matching TRBD2. The germline gives CDR1 MDHEN, CDR2 SYDVKM. The CDR3 consists of 16 residues. The trim removed 5 bases at V and 3 bases at J, leaving 4 bases unmatched. The CDR3 region has the DNA TGTGCCAGCAGTACCCGGACTAGCGGGGGGACAGATACGCAGTATTTT. Its protein product is CASSTRTSGGTDTQYF.

Many counts were recorded for this clonotype. V is TRBV5-1 and J is TRBJ2-5, with a possible D match to TRBD2 (6 bases). V lost 9 bases and J 5 bases, leaving 17 bases between the germline ends. Germline CDR1 reads SGHRS; CDR2 reads YFSETQ. CDR3 length equals 13 residues. The CDR3 is CATRRNLAETQYF. The CDR3 DNA reads as TGCGCCACTCGTCGGAACCTAGCGGAGACCCAGTACTTC. Combining the CDR3 with reference TRBV5-1 and TRBJ2-5 gives the whole variable domain KAGVTQTPRYLIKTRGQQVTLSCSPISGHRSVSWYQQTPGQGLQFLFEYFSETQRNKGNFPGRFSGRQFSNSRSEMNVSTLELGDSALYLCATRRNLAETQYFGPGTRLLVL.

The gene calls are TRBV6-1 and TRBJ2-2; D possibly corresponds to TRBD1 (6 bases). The germline V gene has CDR1 MNHNS and CDR2 SASEGT. CDR3 length: 13 residues. V lost 11 bases to trimming and J lost 2 bases, with 12 bases between them. Written as DNA, the CDR3 is TGTGCCGGAAGGGACACCAACACCGGGGAGCTGTTTTTT. It encodes CAGRDTNTGELFF.

This clonotype has only a few counts. This chain connects TRBV7-8 to TRBJ2-1; possibly TRBD1 for D (5 bases). This CDR3 contains 16 residues. Germline V gene lookup returns CDR1 SGHVS and CDR2 FQNEAQ. The V gene lost 4 bases and the J gene lost 2 bases, with 15 bases spanning the gap. Here the CDR3 reads CASSSPEGVTYNEQFF. The CDR3 region has the DNA TGTGCCAGCAGCTCCCCCGAAGGGGTGACCTACAATGAGCAGTTCTTC.